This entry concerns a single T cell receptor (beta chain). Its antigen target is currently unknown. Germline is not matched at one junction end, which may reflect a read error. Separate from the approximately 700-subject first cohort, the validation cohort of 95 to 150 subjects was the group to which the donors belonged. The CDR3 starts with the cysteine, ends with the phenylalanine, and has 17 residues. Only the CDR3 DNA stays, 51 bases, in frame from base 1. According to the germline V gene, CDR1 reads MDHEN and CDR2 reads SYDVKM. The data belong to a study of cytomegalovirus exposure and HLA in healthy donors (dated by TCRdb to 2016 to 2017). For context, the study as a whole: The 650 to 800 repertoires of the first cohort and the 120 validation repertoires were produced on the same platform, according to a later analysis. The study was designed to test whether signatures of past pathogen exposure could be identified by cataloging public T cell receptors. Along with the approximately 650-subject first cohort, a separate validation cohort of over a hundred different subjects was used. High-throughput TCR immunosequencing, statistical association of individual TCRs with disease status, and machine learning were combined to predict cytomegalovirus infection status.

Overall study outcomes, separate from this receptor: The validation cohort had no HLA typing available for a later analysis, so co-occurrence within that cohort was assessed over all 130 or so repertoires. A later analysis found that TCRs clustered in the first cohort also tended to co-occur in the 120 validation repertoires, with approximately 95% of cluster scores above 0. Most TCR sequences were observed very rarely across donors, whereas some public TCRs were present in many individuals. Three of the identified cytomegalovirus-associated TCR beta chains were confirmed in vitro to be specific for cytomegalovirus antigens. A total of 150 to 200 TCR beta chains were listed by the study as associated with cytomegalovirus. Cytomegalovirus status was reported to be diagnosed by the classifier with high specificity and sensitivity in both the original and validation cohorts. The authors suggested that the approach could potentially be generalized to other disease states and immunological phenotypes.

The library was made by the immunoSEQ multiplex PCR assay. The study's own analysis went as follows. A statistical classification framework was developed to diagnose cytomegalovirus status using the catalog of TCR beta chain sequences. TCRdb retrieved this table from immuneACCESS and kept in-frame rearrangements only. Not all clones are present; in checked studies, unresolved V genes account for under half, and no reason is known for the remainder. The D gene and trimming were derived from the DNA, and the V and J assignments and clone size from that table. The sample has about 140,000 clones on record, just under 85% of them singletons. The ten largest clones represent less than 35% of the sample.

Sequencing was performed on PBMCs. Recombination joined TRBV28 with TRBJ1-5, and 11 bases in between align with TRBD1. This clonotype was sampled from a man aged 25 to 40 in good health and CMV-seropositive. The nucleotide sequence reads TGTGCCACCAGTGTTGGACAGGGGGCGATTGGGGATCAGCCCCAGCATTTT. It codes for CATSVGQGAIGDQPQHF.